The 23 T cell receptor beta chains below were found in one sample sequenced in a study of neoadjuvant nivolumab and ipilimumab in lung cancer. TCRdb keeps only in-frame clones here, not all; method: immunoSEQ multiplex PCR. This sample has roughly 28,000 clones, with 76% found just once. The sequences come from tumor tissue, collected after neoadjuvant nivolumab, alone or with ipilimumab, at or shortly before surgery. These receptors were collected from an adult with non-small cell lung cancer.

This clone was detected only a few times. The chain recombines TRBV7-2 with TRBJ2-3, with D uncertain. Looked up from germline, CDR1 is SGHTA and CDR2 is FQGNSA. The CDR3 length is 13 residues. V was pared by 6 bases and J by 4 bases, with 11 bases between. CDR3 coding DNA: TGTGCCAGCAGTTCCTACTTCCCAGATACGCAGTATTTT. It is translated as CASSSYFPDTQYF.

This sequence joins TRBV6-6 and TRBJ2-1, with 9 bases that match TRBD2. This CDR3 spans 15 amino acids. Trimming removed 5 bases from V and 5 bases from J; junction bases left unmatched: 7. CDR1 MNHNY and CDR2 SVGAGI come from the germline V gene (reference sequence). This CDR3 reads CASSPAGGQNNEQFF. In DNA form, the CDR3 reads TGTGCCAGCAGTCCGGCGGGGGGGCAGAACAATGAGCAGTTCTTC.

The chain is built from TRBV5-4 and TRBJ1-3; the D is unclear. CDR1 and CDR2 (germline): SGHNT, YYREEE (reference sequence). Deletions cut 0 bases from V and 0 bases from J, with 10 bases between. This CDR3 spans 16 amino acids. In DNA form, the CDR3 reads TGTGCCAGCAGCTTGGGAGGACGGAGCTCTGGAAACACCATATATTTT. Translating it yields CASSLGGRSSGNTIYF.

This clone was counted a few times. This chain's CDR3 is CASSQGQGAHF. CDR3 nucleotides: TGCGCCAGCAGCCAGGGACAGGGAGCACATTTT. The rearrangement uses TRBV4-3 and TRBJ1-5, with 9 bases fitting TRBD1. Per germline, CDR1 LGHNA and CDR2 YSLEER. The CDR3 length is 11 residues. The trim removed 3 bases at V and 16 bases at J, leaving 4 bases unmatched.

The chain employs TRBV2 and TRBJ2-7; the match to TRBD1 covers 7 bases. V shed 7 bases and J 9 bases; nucleotides not matched to a gene: 6. There are 11 residues in the CDR3. CDR1 is SNHLY, CDR2 FYNNEI, per germline. The DNA of the CDR3 is TGTGCCAGCAAGTTGTCAGGGGGGCAGTACTTC. Its translation: CASKLSGGQYF.

The V and J genes are TRBV6-1 and TRBJ2-2, with D tentatively TRBD2 (6 bases). CDR3 length: 15 amino acids. Between the trimmed V and J ends, which lost 4 bases and 4 bases, there was a span of 13 bases. CDR1 and CDR2 (germline): MNHNS, SASEGT. The chain's CDR3 is CASSGDGGLTGELFF. In nucleotides, the CDR3 is TGTGCCAGCAGTGGGGACGGAGGGCTCACCGGGGAGCTGTTTTTT.

This clone was found a few times. The rearrangement uses TRBV2 and TRBJ2-1; unclear D gene. CDR3 length: 13 residues. The germline V gene has CDR1 SNHLY and CDR2 FYNNEI. Trimming took off 2 bases at V and 4 bases at J, with 6 bases between the two ends. The CDR3 bases are TGTGCCAGCAGTGAAAGGTCTTACAATGAGCAGTTCTTC. Encoded protein: CASSERSYNEQFF.

The gene calls are TRBV7-3 and TRBJ2-1; 15 bases are a match to TRBD2. The CDR3 contains 15 residues. Germline CDR1 reads SGHTA; CDR2 reads FQGTGA. Trimming cost V 5 bases and J 10 bases; bases outside gene matches: 6. For the CDR3, the DNA is TGTGCCAGCAGCATGGGACTAGCGGGAGGACAAGAGCAGTTCTTC. It translates to CASSMGLAGGQEQFF.

The J gene is TRBJ2-3, the V gene TRBV9; either TRBD1 or TRBD2 may fit D (5 bases each). Germline V gene lookup returns CDR1 SGDLS and CDR2 YYNGEE. The V gene lost 1 base and the J gene lost 9 bases, with 12 bases spanning the gap. The CDR3 loop spans 13 amino acids. The CDR3 coding sequence is TGTGCCAGCAGCGTAACAGGTGAGGGGACGCAGTATTTT. Translation gives CASSVTGEGTQYF.

This clone was observed a single time. The J gene is TRBJ1-4, the V gene TRBV5-1; no reliable D call. This CDR3 has 15 residues. Germline V lookup: CDR1 SGHRS, CDR2 YFSETQ. V was trimmed by 0 bases and J by 0 bases, leaving 6 bases between them. In nucleotides, the CDR3 is TGCGCCAGCAGCTTGGAGCCGACAACTAATGAAAAACTGTTTTTT. Translating it yields CASSLEPTTNEKLFF.

Only a few counts were recorded for this clone. J is TRBJ1-2 and V is TRBV10-3, with D unclear. Trimming pared 4 bases from V and 3 bases from J, leaving 9 bases between. The CDR3 consists of 13 residues. The germline V gene encodes CDR1 ENHRY and CDR2 SYGVKD. The CDR3 sequence is CAISGENYYGYTF. The CDR3 nucleotides read TGTGCCATCAGTGGGGAAAACTACTATGGCTACACCTTC.

The chain employs TRBV7-9 and TRBJ1-2, with 8 nucleotides matching TRBD1. CDR1 is SEHNR, CDR2 FQNEAQ, per germline (reference sequence). CDR3 size: 17 residues. Trimming at V came to 3 bases and at J to 6 bases, leaving 15 bases not matched to a gene. DNA of the CDR3: TGTGCCAGCAGCTTGCCCCTCACAGGGGGAATACCCCATGGCTACACCTTC. Translating gives CASSLPLTGGIPHGYTF.

This sequence joins TRBV11-3 and TRBJ2-5, with a tentative D call TRBD1 (5 bases). Germline V gives CDR1 SGHNT, CDR2 YENEEA. The CDR3 consists of 13 residues. V lost 3 bases, J lost 5 bases, and 10 bases lay in between. CDR3 sequence (DNA): TGTGCCAGCAGCTTGACAGCCTCGGAGACCCAGTACTTC. Encoded protein: CASSLTASETQYF.

The chain recombines TRBV5-5 with TRBJ1-1, with D maybe TRBD1 (5 bases). V lost 1 base and J lost 4, with 8 bases in between. The germline gives CDR1 SGHKS, CDR2 YYEKEE (reference sequence). This CDR3 is 13 amino acids long. This CDR3 reads CASSLQGLTEAFF. CDR3 bases: TGTGCCAGCAGCTTGCAGGGTCTCACTGAAGCTTTCTTT.

The chain employs TRBV5-1 and TRBJ2-5, with 11 bases fitting TRBD2. Germline V lookup: CDR1 SGHRS, CDR2 YFSETQ. J gave up 5 bases and V 1 base, and 7 bases lay outside the gene matches. The CDR3 runs 16 residues. CDR3 nucleotide sequence: TGCGCCAGCAGCTTGACTAGCGGGAGTCCGGGTGAGACCCAGTACTTC. Its protein product is CASSLTSGSPGETQYF.

V and J are TRBV30 and TRBJ1-6, with D perhaps TRBD1 (6 bases). CDR3 length: 13 amino acids. With 7 bases removed from V and 9 bases from J, the gap between germline ends came to 16 bases. Germline CDR1 is GTSNPN and CDR2 is SVGIG (reference sequence). The CDR3 protein is CAFTGMGASPLHF. The DNA for the CDR3 is TGTGCCTTTACCGGGATGGGGGCTTCACCCCTCCACTTT.

Only a few counts were recorded for this clone. V usage is TRBV5-4 and J usage is TRBJ1-1; D possibly corresponds to TRBD1 (5 bases). Trimming cost V 4 bases and J 1 base, with 17 bases left between them. The length of the CDR3 is 16 residues. Germline lookup yields CDR1 SGHNT and CDR2 YYREEE (reference sequence). This CDR3 is CASSPQSQGTNTEAFF. In nucleotides, the CDR3 is TGTGCCAGCAGCCCACAATCCCAGGGCACGAACACTGAAGCTTTCTTT.

The rearrangement links TRBV7-2 to TRBJ2-3; 7 bases agree with TRBD1. The junction had 7 bases not matched to a gene; V was cut back by 6 bases and J by 1 base. This CDR3 region has 15 residues. Germline CDR1 reads SGHTA; CDR2 reads FQGNSA. The CDR3 sequence: CASSLQGPRTDTQYF. The CDR3 DNA reads TGTGCCAGCAGTCTACAGGGGCCTCGCACAGATACGCAGTATTTT.

The chain links TRBV7-9 to TRBJ1-4; no definite D call. The CDR3 sequence is 14 residues long. Trimming removed 5 bases from V and 6 bases from J, with 13 bases in between. Germline lookup yields CDR1 SEHNR and CDR2 FQNEAQ (reference sequence). The CDR3: CASSPRAGDEKLFF. The CDR3 DNA is TGTGCCAGCAGCCCTCGTGCTGGCGATGAAAAACTGTTTTTT.

V usage is TRBV10-2 and J usage is TRBJ2-7; D not certain. V lost 3 bases and J lost 2, with 8 bases in between. CDR1 is WSHSY, CDR2 SAAADI, per germline. CDR3 length: 13 residues. The CDR3 here is CASSDLGTYEQYF. In DNA form, the CDR3 reads TGCGCCAGCAGTGATCTGGGGACCTACGAGCAGTACTTC.

The chain employs TRBV6-5 and TRBJ2-2, with D uncertain. This CDR3 spans 14 amino acids. Trimming removed 0 bases at V and 6 bases at J, with 8 bases between. The germline gives CDR1 MNHEY, CDR2 SVGAGI. CDR3 protein: CASSYSMVPGELFF. In nucleotides, the CDR3 is TGTGCCAGCAGTTACTCTATGGTTCCCGGGGAGCTGTTTTTT.

This chain uses TRBV7-6 with TRBJ1-5; no clear D gene. The V gene lost 3 bases and the J gene lost 4 bases, with 7 bases spanning the gap. Per germline, CDR1 SGHVS and CDR2 FNYEAQ. The CDR3 totals 13 residues. The CDR3 region has the DNA TGTGCCAGCAGCTTGGGCAGGAATCAGCCCCAGCATTTT. Protein: CASSLGRNQPQHF.

The rearrangement links TRBV5-6 to TRBJ1-2; perhaps TRBD1 as D (5 bases). The CDR3 runs 13 residues. Germline lookup yields CDR1 SGHDT and CDR2 YYEEEE. Deletions cut 4 bases from V and 6 bases from J, with 13 bases between. CDR3 nucleotide sequence: TGTGCCAGCAGCGCCTCAGGGTTGCATGGCTACACCTTC. It specifies CASSASGLHGYTF.